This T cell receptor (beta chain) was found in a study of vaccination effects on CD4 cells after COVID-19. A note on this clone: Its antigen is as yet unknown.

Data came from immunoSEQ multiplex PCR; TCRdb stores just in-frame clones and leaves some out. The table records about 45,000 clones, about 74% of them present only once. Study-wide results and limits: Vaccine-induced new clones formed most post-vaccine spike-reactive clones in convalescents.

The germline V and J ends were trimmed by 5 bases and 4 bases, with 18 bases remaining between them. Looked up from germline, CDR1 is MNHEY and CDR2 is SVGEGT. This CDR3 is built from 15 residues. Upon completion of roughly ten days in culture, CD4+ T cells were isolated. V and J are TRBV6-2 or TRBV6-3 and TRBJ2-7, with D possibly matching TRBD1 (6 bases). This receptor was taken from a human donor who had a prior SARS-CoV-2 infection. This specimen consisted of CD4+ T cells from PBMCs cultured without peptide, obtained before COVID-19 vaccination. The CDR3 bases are TGTGCCAGCAGTAGCCCCGGACAGATTTATTACGAGCAGTACTTC. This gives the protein CASSSPGQIYYEQYF.